The T cell receptor (beta chain) under discussion was sequenced for a study of regulatory T cells in long-lasting Graves disease. Study-level background: Antithyroid drugs had been taken by newly diagnosed Graves' patients for under 3 months.

The time point is: newly diagnosed GD, antithyroid drugs for less than 3 months. Researchers made the TCR library from RNA that was extracted from PBMCs. Overall study results and limits: Persistent Graves' patients had lower TCR diversity than newly diagnosed ones. Under persistent disease, TRBV28, TRBJ1-2 and TRBJ2-5 were used preferentially.

The germline gives CDR1 SQVTM, CDR2 ANQGSEA. This CDR3 is built from 14 residues. The V end was cut by 6 bases, the J end by 4 bases, with 18 bases between. The authors built TCR beta libraries using iRepertoire HTBI primers and Arm-PCR of CDR3 regions. TCRdb re-derived calls from the multiplex PCR reads in MiXCR, one entry per CDR3 protein. The sample lists about 420,000 distinct CDR3 sequences, around 15% occurring once. This clonotype was observed a handful of times. Antigen: not known. These data are also associated with another study on T cells in Graves' hyperthyroidism and ophthalmopathy. That paper states: Clinical symptoms, serum thyroxine, TRAb, thyroid ultrasound and orbital computed tomography established diagnosis.

The sequencing used peripheral blood mononuclear cells (PBMCs), collected at new diagnosis, from a patient treated with antithyroid drugs. The receptor was derived from a woman aged 18-29 years with Graves disease. This chain joins TRBV29-1 and TRBJ2-5; unclear D gene. The CDR3 DNA follows: TGCAGCGTCAACAGCCGGGCCAATGGAGAGACCCAGTACTTC. This encodes CSVNSRANGETQYF.